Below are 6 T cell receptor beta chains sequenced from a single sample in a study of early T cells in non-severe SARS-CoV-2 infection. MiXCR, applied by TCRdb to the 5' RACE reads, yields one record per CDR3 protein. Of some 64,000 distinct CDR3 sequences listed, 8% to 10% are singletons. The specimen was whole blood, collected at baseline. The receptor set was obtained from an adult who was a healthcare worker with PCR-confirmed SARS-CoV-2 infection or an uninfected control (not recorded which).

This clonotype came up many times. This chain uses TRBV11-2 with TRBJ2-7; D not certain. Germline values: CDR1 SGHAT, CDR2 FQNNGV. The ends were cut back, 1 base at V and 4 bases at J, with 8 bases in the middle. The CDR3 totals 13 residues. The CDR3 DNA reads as TGTGCCAGCAGCTTAGGGCACCTGTACGAGCAGTACTTC. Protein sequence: CASSLGHLYEQYF.

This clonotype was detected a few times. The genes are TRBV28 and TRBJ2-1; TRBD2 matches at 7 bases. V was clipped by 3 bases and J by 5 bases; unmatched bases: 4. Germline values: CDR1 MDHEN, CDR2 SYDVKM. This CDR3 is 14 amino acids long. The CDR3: CASSFSGTNNEQFF. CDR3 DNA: TGTGCCAGCAGTTTCAGCGGGACCAACAATGAGCAGTTCTTC. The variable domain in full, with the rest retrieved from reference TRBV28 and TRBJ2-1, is DVKVTQSSRYLVKRTGEKVFLECVQDMDHENMFWYRQDPGLGLRLIYFSYDVKMKEKGDIPEGYSVSREKKERFSLILESASTNQTSMYLCASSFSGTNNEQFFGPGTRLTVL.

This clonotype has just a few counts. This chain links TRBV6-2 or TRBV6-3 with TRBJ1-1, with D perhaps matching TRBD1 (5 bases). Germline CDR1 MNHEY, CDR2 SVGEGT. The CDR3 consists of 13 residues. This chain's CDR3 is CASVGTVNTEAFF. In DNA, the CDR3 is TGTGCGAGCGTGGGGACGGTGAACACTGAAGCTTTCTTT.

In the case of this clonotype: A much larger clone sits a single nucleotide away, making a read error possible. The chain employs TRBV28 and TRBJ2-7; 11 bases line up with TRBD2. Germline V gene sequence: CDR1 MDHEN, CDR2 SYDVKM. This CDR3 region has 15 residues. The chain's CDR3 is CASRVAGGYAYVQYF. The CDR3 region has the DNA TGTGCCAGCAGGGTAGCGGGAGGGTACGCCTACGTGCAGTACTTC.

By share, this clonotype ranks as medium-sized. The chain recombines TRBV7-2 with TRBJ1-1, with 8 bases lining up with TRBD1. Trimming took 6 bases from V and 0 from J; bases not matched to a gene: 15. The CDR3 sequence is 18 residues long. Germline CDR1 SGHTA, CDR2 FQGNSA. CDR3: CASSLTGLPTGVNTEAFF. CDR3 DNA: TGTGCCAGCAGTCTCACGGGTCTCCCGACAGGGGTGAACACTGAAGCTTTCTTT.

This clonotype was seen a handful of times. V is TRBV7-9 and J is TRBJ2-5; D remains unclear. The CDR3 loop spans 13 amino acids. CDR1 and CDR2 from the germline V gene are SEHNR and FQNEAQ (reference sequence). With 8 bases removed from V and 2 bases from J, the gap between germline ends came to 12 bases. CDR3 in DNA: TGTGCCAGCGGCAAGACGGATCAAGAGACCCAGTACTTC. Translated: CASGKTDQETQYF.